This T cell receptor (beta chain) appears in the sequencing data of a study of tumor and adjacent non-tumor tissue in lung cancer. Overall study: Patients comprised about a dozen adenocarcinoma, a couple of squamous cell carcinoma and 1 small cell lung cancer. Stage I to III disease affected roughly ten men and 5 women aged 31 to 76. Samples averaged around 4 million productive TCRbeta reads each.

Trimming shortened V by 0 bases and J by 4 bases, and 23 bases separated the two germline ends. Germline CDR1 MGHRA, CDR2 YSYEKL. This CDR3 has 19 amino acids. No cell sorting was done before RNA was extracted from the tissue. Study conclusions and caveats: Top 100 clones took a larger repertoire share in normal lung.

About this clonotype: Antigen unknown.

The library came from three nested PCR rounds adapted from ARM-PCR protocols. TCRdb ran MiXCR on the multiplex PCR reads and lists one entry per CDR3 protein. The table lists around 99,000 distinct CDR3 sequences, roughly 80% of them singletons. The J gene is TRBJ2-3, the V gene TRBV4-1; perhaps TRBD2 as D (5 bases). The sequencing sample was made of lung tumor tissue. This sequence originates from a woman aged 60-70 years with non-small cell lung cancer. CDR3 protein: CASSQDRRRISGVSDTQYF. CDR3 nucleotide sequence: TGCGCCAGCAGCCAAGATAGGAGGAGAATCAGTGGCGTCTCAGATACGCAGTATTTT.